This is a list of T cell receptor beta chains from one sample in a study of T cells in Graves' hyperthyroidism and ophthalmopathy. Each CDR3 protein gets one entry after TCRdb re-called the multiplex PCR reads with MiXCR. The sample includes around 180,000 distinct CDR3 sequences, around 15% of them seen just once. Sequencing was carried out using blood. The receptors were sampled from a woman aged 50 to 60 with Graves' hyperthyroidism. The CDR3 runs from the conserved cysteine through the conserved F or W. A D gene is named only where the DNA matches it firmly. Size is omitted from some rows. Given values are once, few, many or a class for expanded clones.

clone_size	v_call	d_call	j_call	cdr3_aa	cdr3_nt
-	TRBV19	TRBD1	TRBJ1-4	CAGSRGQGVIFEKLFF	TGTGCCGGTAGTAGGGGACAGGGAGTAATCTTTGAAAAACTGTTTTTT
many	TRBV6-1	TRBD1	TRBJ1-3	CAVHRGKGNTIYF	TGTGCCGTCCACAGGGGGAAAGGAAACACCATATATTTT
many	TRBV6-5	-	TRBJ1-5	CASSYGPPNQPQHF	TGTGCCAGCAGTTACGGACCACCAAATCAGCCCCAGCATTTT
-	TRBV7-9	-	TRBJ2-2	CASSLDRTDTGELFF	TGTGCCAGCAGCTTAGATCGTACCGACACCGGGGAGCTGTTTTTT
-	TRBV7-9	TRBD1	TRBJ2-7	CASSLGILRDRGLGEQYF	TGTGCCAGCAGCTTAGGGATTTTGAGGGACAGGGGCCTTGGAGAGCAGTACTTC
-	TRBV2	-	TRBJ1-5	CASSEWASNQPQHF	TGTGCCAGCAGTGAATGGGCGAGCAATCAGCCCCAGCATTTT
many	TRBV11-2	-	TRBJ2-6	CASSFLQARGANVLTF	TGTGCCAGCAGCTTTTTACAGGCCCGGGGGGCCAACGTCCTGACTTTC
-	TRBV20-1	-	TRBJ1-4	CSARTDNEKLFF	TGCAGTGCGCGGACTGATAATGAAAAACTGTTTTTT
many	TRBV25-1	-	TRBJ1-1	CASTYMNTEAFF	TGTGCCAGCACTTACATGAACACTGAAGCTTTCTTT
few	TRBV5-1	-	TRBJ2-5	CASSSLLDLTYQETQYF	TGCGCCAGCAGCTCGCTACTAGATCTCACGTACCAAGAGACCCAGTACTTC
few	TRBV5-1	-	TRBJ1-6	CASSTAYNSPLHF	TGCGCCAGCAGTACTGCCTATAATTCACCCCTCCACTTT
-	TRBV12-3/TRBV12-4	-	TRBJ1-1	CASSLDLEGAEAFF	TGTGCCAGCAGTTTGGACTTGGAGGGGGCTGAAGCTTTCTTT
many	TRBV12-3/TRBV12-4	-	TRBJ1-3	CASSPRPRAQRNPNTIYF	TGTGCCAGCAGTCCCCGACCTCGTGCTCAGCGGAATCCAAACACCATATATTTT
many	TRBV3-1	TRBD1	TRBJ1-1	CASTPLTGGTEAFF	TGTGCCAGCACCCCCTTAACAGGGGGCACTGAAGCTTTCTTT
many	TRBV6-2/TRBV6-3	-	TRBJ2-2	CASGPPGDLGVFF	TGTGCCAGCGGTCCTCCGGGGGACCTGGGGGTGTTTTTT
many	TRBV6-2/TRBV6-3	-	TRBJ1-5	CASTQGNSNQPQHF	TGTGCCAGCACCCAGGGTAATAGCAATCAGCCCCAGCATTTT
many	TRBV12-3/TRBV12-4	TRBD2	TRBJ2-1	CASSLVLAGEDEQFF	TGTGCCAGCAGTTTAGTTTTAGCGGGGGAGGATGAGCAGTTCTTC
many	TRBV20-1	-	TRBJ2-7	CSALPPSSYEQYF	TGCAGTGCCCTACCTCCCTCCTCCTACGAGCAGTACTTC
many	TRBV6-2/TRBV6-3	TRBD1	TRBJ1-2	CASRPGTGGFSGYTF	TGTGCCAGCAGACCGGGGACAGGGGGGTTCAGCGGCTACACCTTC
many	TRBV12-3/TRBV12-4	TRBD1	TRBJ1-1	CASPAGQGAYTEAFF	TGTGCCAGCCCTGCTGGACAGGGGGCATACACTGAAGCTTTCTTT
many	TRBV5-1	-	TRBJ1-4	CASSGQTAGNEKLFF	TGCGCCAGCAGCGGCCAGACAGCGGGAAATGAAAAACTGTTTTTT
many	TRBV5-1	-	TRBJ2-1	CASSLSDGFNEQFF	TGCGCCAGCAGCTTAAGTGACGGGTTCAATGAGCAGTTCTTC